The text below deals with one T cell receptor (beta chain). The data stem from a study of cytomegalovirus exposure and HLA in healthy donors. CDR1 is GTSNPN and CDR2 is SVGIG in the germline V gene (reference sequence). Germline trimming cut 0 bases from V and 7 bases from J; bases unmatched to any gene: 23. The CDR3 totals 19 residues. Primers for the PCR totalled 60 Vbeta and 13 Jbeta. Method: immunoSEQ multiplex PCR; TCRdb's copy keeps in-frame clones and lacks some. The sample carries 150,000 or so clones, 65% to 85% recorded once. The chain employs TRBV30 and TRBJ2-7, with 8 bases matching TRBD2. The sequence came from a woman aged 40 to 49 in good health and CMV-seropositive. The specimen sequenced was PBMCs. The CDR3 loop reads CAWSVRGLARAWEIPEQYF. The DNA for the CDR3 is TGTGCCTGGAGTGTACGCGGACTAGCTCGAGCTTGGGAGATCCCTGAGCAGTACTTC. Together with reference TRBV30 and TRBJ2-7, the CDR3 gives the full variable domain: SQTIHQWPATLVQPVGSPLSLECTVEGTSNPNLYWYRQAAGRGLQLLFYSVGIGQISSEVPQNLSASRPQDRQFILSSKKLLLSDSGFYLCAWSVRGLARAWEIPEQYFGPGTRLTVT.